These T cell receptor beta chains were read from a single sample in a study of identical twins. TCRdb analysed the 5' RACE reads with MiXCR anew, one entry per CDR3 protein. The repertoire includes approximately 490,000 distinct CDR3 sequences, under 25% of them detected once, and approximately 0.52% sits in the top ten. A further study also used this sample, focusing on yellow fever vaccine responses in identical twins.

Sequencing used CD4+ T cells sorted from blood. These receptors all stem from a woman aged 18 to 35 in good health. Both conserved end residues are part of each CDR3. D genes are given only for firm matches. Not every row has a clone size; where given, it reads once, few, many or a size class.

V gene	D gene	clone size	J gene	CDR3 DNA	CDR3 protein
TRBV7-9	TRBD1	NA	TRBJ2-3	TGTGCCAGCAGCTCACCGGGACAGGGGTTTGCAGATACGCAGTATTTT	CASSSPGQGFADTQYF
TRBV7-9	NA	NA	TRBJ2-5	TGTGCCAGCAGCTTAGGACAGTTGGAGACCCAGTACTTC	CASSLGQLETQYF
TRBV10-1	TRBD2	NA	TRBJ2-3	TGCGCCAGCAGTCCCGGACTAGCGGAAACAGATACGCAGTATTTT	CASSPGLAETDTQYF
TRBV27	NA	NA	TRBJ2-7	TGTGCCAGCAGTTATGGACTACCCCTTCCTTCCTCCTACGAGCAGTACTTC	CASSYGLPLPSSYEQYF
TRBV5-1	NA	NA	TRBJ2-1	TGCGCCAGCAGCTTGGCCGGACTCCAGAACTACAATGAGCAGTTCTTC	CASSLAGLQNYNEQFF
TRBV20-1	TRBD2	few	TRBJ2-7	TGCAGTGCTACCCTAGCGGGCCTACCCACCTACGAGCAGTACTTC	CSATLAGLPTYEQYF
TRBV20-1	NA	NA	TRBJ2-2	TGCAGTGCTAAATTTGCAGGGCGGGACTACACCGGGGAGCTGTTTTTT	CSAKFAGRDYTGELFF
TRBV20-1	NA	NA	TRBJ2-1	TGCAGTGCTATAGTCCCGCCCAATGAGCAGTTCTTC	CSAIVPPNEQFF
TRBV12-3/TRBV12-4	NA	NA	TRBJ2-2	TGTGCCAGCAGTTCCCGGGCTAGCAACACCGGGGAGCTGTTTTTT	CASSSRASNTGELFF
TRBV14	NA	few	TRBJ2-7	TGTGCCAGCAGCCAACACTTTTACGAGCAGTACTTC	CASSQHFYEQYF
TRBV5-1	TRBD2	NA	TRBJ2-1	TGCGCCAGCAGCCAGGTGCCTCTCGGACTAGCGGGAGGGGGGTCTTACAATGAGCAGTTCTTC	CASSQVPLGLAGGGSYNEQFF
TRBV10-3	TRBD1	few	TRBJ2-5	TGTGCCATCAGTTCCGGGACAGGGGTTCGTGAGACCCAGTACTTC	CAISSGTGVRETQYF
TRBV7-2	NA	NA	TRBJ2-6	TGTGCCACCACCAGGGGGGCGGGGGCCAACGTCCTGACTTTC	CATTRGAGANVLTF
TRBV10-3	NA	NA	TRBJ2-6	TGTGCCATCAGTGGGGACACCATTAACTCTGGGGCCAACGTCCTGACTTTC	CAISGDTINSGANVLTF
TRBV7-8	NA	NA	TRBJ1-1	TGTGCCAGCAGCCCACCCCCTCCCGGGGCCCCGGTTTTCTTT	CASSPPPPGAPVFF
TRBV9	NA	NA	TRBJ2-3	TGTGCCAGCAGCGTTAGCGGACTTAGCACAGATACGCAGTATTTT	CASSVSGLSTDTQYF
TRBV28	TRBD1	few	TRBJ1-2	TGTGCCAGCAGTACCCAACAGGGGGGTTATGGCTACACCTTC	CASSTQQGGYGYTF
TRBV12-3/TRBV12-4	TRBD1	few	TRBJ1-5	TGTGCCAGCAGTGGGGGACAGGGTTGGGGCAATCAGCCCCAGCATTTT	CASSGGQGWGNQPQHF
TRBV12-3/TRBV12-4	NA	few	TRBJ2-7	TGTGCCAGCAGTTCCTATGGGGGTAACGAGCAGTACTTC	CASSSYGGNEQYF
TRBV2	NA	few	TRBJ2-1	TGTGCCAGCAGTGGCCCATTGGGCAATGAGCAGTTCTTC	CASSGPLGNEQFF
TRBV4-1	NA	NA	TRBJ1-1	TGCGCCAGCAGCCAAGATCAGTGGTCGAACACTGAAGCTTTCTTT	CASSQDQWSNTEAFF
TRBV20-1	NA	NA	TRBJ1-1	TGCAGTGCTAGAGTAGCAGGTTTTTCTCGGGACACTGAAGCTTTCTTT	CSARVAGFSRDTEAFF
TRBV11-3	TRBD2	NA	TRBJ2-7	TGTGCCAGCAGCACCCCGGGGACTAGCGGGAGGAACGAGCAGTACTTC	CASSTPGTSGRNEQYF
TRBV6-2/TRBV6-3	NA	NA	TRBJ2-3	TGTGCCAGCAGTTACTCAGGGGAAGACCACACAGATACGCAGTATTTT	CASSYSGEDHTDTQYF
TRBV10-3	NA	NA	TRBJ2-1	TGTGCCATCAGTGGAGTAGGGGGGGCGCGTGCCCCCTACAATGAGCAGTTCTTC	CAISGVGGARAPYNEQFF
TRBV28	NA	few	TRBJ1-5	TGTGCCAGCAGGGCTTGGGGCCCTAGCAATCAGCCCCAGCATTTT	CASRAWGPSNQPQHF
TRBV9	NA	few	TRBJ1-1	TGTGCCAGCAGCGTAGGGGTAGGAGAAGCTTTCTTT	CASSVGVGEAFF
TRBV20-1	TRBD1	few	TRBJ2-1	TGCAGTGCTAGACCAGAACAGGGGGCGTATGAGCAGTTCTTC	CSARPEQGAYEQFF
TRBV7-6	TRBD2	few	TRBJ2-5	TGTGCCAGCAGGATGACTAGCGGGAGGGAGACCCAGTACTTC	CASRMTSGRETQYF
TRBV28	NA	NA	TRBJ2-7	TGTGCCAGCGGGATCACCATCTCCTACGAGCAGTACTTC	CASGITISYEQYF
TRBV11-2	NA	few	TRBJ1-2	TGTGCCAGCAGCCGCGAGCCGTGGCAACTCTACTATGGCTACACCTTC	CASSREPWQLYYGYTF
TRBV20-1	TRBD2	once	TRBJ2-3	TGCAGTGCTCGAACCCCGGGACTAGATATTGATACGCAGTATTTT	CSARTPGLDIDTQYF
TRBV11-2	NA	NA	TRBJ2-5	TGTGCCAGCAGCATCAGCCGGGGCCTAGACCCTAAAGAGACCCAGTACTTC	CASSISRGLDPKETQYF
TRBV4-1	NA	few	TRBJ2-4	TGCGCCAGCAGCCGAACAAGCGGGGCCAAAAACATTCAGTACTTC	CASSRTSGAKNIQYF
TRBV10-3	NA	NA	TRBJ2-1	TGTGCCATCAGCCCCGACTATCGTGAGCAGTTCTTC	CAISPDYREQFF
TRBV24-1	NA	few	TRBJ2-3	TGTGCCACCAGTGATGCAAAGTGGGGGCTGAGCACAGATACGCAGTATTTT	CATSDAKWGLSTDTQYF
TRBV24-1	TRBD2	NA	TRBJ2-5	TGTGCCACCGGGACTAGCGGGAGCTTGTTTCAAGAGACCCAGTACTTC	CATGTSGSLFQETQYF
TRBV7-2	NA	many	TRBJ2-2	TGTGCCAGCAGTCCGACTAGTGGAGGCACCGGGGAGCTGTTTTTT	CASSPTSGGTGELFF